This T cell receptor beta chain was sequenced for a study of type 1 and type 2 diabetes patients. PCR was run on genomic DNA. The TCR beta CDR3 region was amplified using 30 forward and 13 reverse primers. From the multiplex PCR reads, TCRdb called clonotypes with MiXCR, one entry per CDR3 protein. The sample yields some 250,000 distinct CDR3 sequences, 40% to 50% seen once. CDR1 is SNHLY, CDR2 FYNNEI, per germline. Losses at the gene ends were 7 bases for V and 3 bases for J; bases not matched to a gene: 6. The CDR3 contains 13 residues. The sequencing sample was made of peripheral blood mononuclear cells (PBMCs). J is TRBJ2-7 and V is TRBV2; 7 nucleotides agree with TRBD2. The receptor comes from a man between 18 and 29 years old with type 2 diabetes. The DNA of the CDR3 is TGTGCCAGCAAGTCAACTAGCGACTACGAGCAGTACTTC. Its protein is CASKSTSDYEQYF.